This T cell receptor beta chain appears in the sequencing data of a study of cytotoxic CD8 clonotypes in ibrutinib-treated CLL. Study information: Across samples, productive templates numbered about 280,000 and productive rearrangements reached 75,000 to 100,000 on average.

TCRdb keeps only in-frame clones here, not all; method: immunoSEQ multiplex PCR. The repertoire holds over 150,000 clones, with roughly 80% as singletons. V was cut by 7 bases and J by 5 bases, with 19 bases left in between. The CDR3 extends over 15 amino acids. CDR1 is SGHRS, CDR2 YFSETQ, per germline. The chain employs TRBV5-1 and TRBJ2-1, with a tentative D call TRBD2 (6 bases). The source material was PBMCs, sampled after 12 months of ibrutinib treatment. This receptor was identified in a human donor with chronic lymphocytic leukemia. CDR3 DNA: TGCGCCAGCCACCCAATTAGCGGTTTAAACAATGAGCAGTTCTTC. Its translation: CASHPISGLNNEQFF.